This paragraph reports one T cell receptor (beta chain). J lost 6 bases, V lost 5 bases, and 6 bases had no gene match. The CDR3 sequence is 14 residues long. Germline V CDR1 and CDR2: SEHNR, FQNEAQ (reference sequence). Individual cDNA molecules were tagged with unique molecular identifiers. TCRdb re-called the 5' RACE reads with MiXCR, one entry per CDR3 protein. The sample consists of tens of thousands of distinct CDR3 sequences, about 14% of them appearing once. This specimen comes from a study of early T cells in non-severe SARS-CoV-2 infection. This specimen consisted of whole blood, obtained at baseline. The gene calls are TRBV7-9 and TRBJ2-7; 11 bases map to TRBD1. The source of this sequence is an adult who was a healthcare worker with PCR-confirmed SARS-CoV-2 infection or an uninfected control (not recorded which). CDR3 in amino acids: CASSAGQGDREQYF. The DNA of the CDR3 is TGTGCCAGCAGCGCGGGACAGGGGGACCGCGAGCAGTACTTC. Variable domain in full (rest from reference TRBV7-9 and TRBJ2-7): DTGVSQNPRHKITKRGQNVTFRCDPISEHNRLYWYRQTLGQGPEFLTYFQNEAQLEKSRLLSDRFSAERPKGSFSTLEIQRTEQGDSAMYLCASSAGQGDREQYFGPGTRLTVT.